The text below deals with one TCR beta chain. This clone was seen a handful of times. Its antigen remains unidentified. No per-base quality is available; no much larger clone lies one base away. The data originate from a study of CD8+ T cells in alopecia areata (dated by TCRdb to the late 2010s). Turning to the overall study: The treated patients took part in an open-label pilot trial in which moderate-to-severe alopecia areata was treated with oral tofacitinib at 5 to 10 mg twice daily. Patients stayed on tofacitinib for 6 to 18 months and then had 6 months of follow-up off drug so that delayed response and recurrence could be assessed. For the treated patients, the SALT score, which quantifies what percentage of scalp surface area is affected, served as the measure of disease severity. In both human patients and the C3H/HeJ mouse model, the study applied high-throughput TCRbeta sequencing to look at T cell clonal expansion in alopecia areata. Human TCRbeta sequencing covered scalp tissue and sorted CD4+ and CD8+ peripheral blood T cells from patchy and totalis/universalis alopecia areata patients and healthy controls. Tofacitinib-treated patients had biopsies at baseline and at 4 and 24 weeks of treatment, with a later scalp biopsy in several patients. Clonality in the scalp was compared among normal scalp (n=4), patchy alopecia areata scalp (n=8), and alopecia totalis/universalis scalp (n=8). RNA was obtained with the PAXgene miRNA kit for fixed scalp, the miRNeasy kit for PBMCs, and the RNeasy kit for mouse skin. TCRbeta CDR3 regions were amplified by immunoSEQ multiplex PCR with 35 Vbeta forward and 13 Jbeta reverse primers. General study outcomes and caveats: Shared TCR sequences between patients were less evident than in mice, which may be partly attributable to HLA diversity in the patient population. Because the treated cohort was small and included a single nonresponder, larger studies are needed to assess links between baseline CD8+ expansion and response. Unlike mouse skin, where gammadelta T cells dominate, normal human skin contains resident alphabeta T cells that get sequenced too, which complicates analysis of the scalp TCR repertoire. Tofacitinib significantly lowered scalp clonality and the number of expanded CD8+ clones among the top 100 scalp clones. Higher clonality and more expanded CD8+ clones were observed in lesional scalp than in normal scalp, particularly in alopecia totalis/universalis, a finding suggestive of antigenic drive. Many expanded lesional clones were found to persist in scalp and blood during tofacitinib treatment, and relapse after treatment cessation may be partly explained by this persistence.

The method behind the library was the immunoSEQ multiplex PCR assay. For TCR sequencing, RNA was extracted from every sample and reverse transcribed into cDNA to serve as template. First-strand cDNA was synthesized with SuperScript III using a 2:1 mix of oligo-dT and random hexamers. A synthetic immune receptor repertoire was used to measure amplification bias, and any remaining bias was corrected computationally. The original pipeline was this. After raw reads were preprocessed to remove errors, the CDR3 was defined following IMGT conventions as running from the conserved cysteine to phenylalanine. To get clonality, Shannon entropy was normalized by log2 of the number of productive unique TCRs and the result was subtracted from 1. Scalp TCRbeta sequences were cross-referenced with sorted blood CD4 and CD8 repertoires so that the CD4 or CD8 identity of scalp clones could be inferred. In TCRdb, the immuneACCESS table is reduced to in-frame sequences with V and J assigned. These tables do not hold every clone; where another copy was compared, an unresolved V gene accounts for under half, and the others remain unexplained. That table furnishes V, J and clone size, whereas the DNA furnished D and trimming. In all, the sample holds under 200,000 clones, and about three fifths of those were seen once. Approximately 0.91% of the sample goes to the ten largest clones.

The sample's time point label, in plain terms: 4 weeks on oral tofacitinib. Read against the paper, the sample's treatment or condition label means: oral pan-JAK inhibitor, 5-10 mg twice daily. Lesional scalp punch biopsies and peripheral blood were collected from alopecia areata patients. PBMCs were isolated by density centrifugation and stained for CD3, CD4 and CD8, and CD4+ and CD8+ T cells were sorted on a FACSAria. Per the germline V gene, LGHNA is the CDR1 and YNFKEQ is the CDR2. At the junction V is shortened by 1 base and J by 2 bases, with 8 bases in between. The CDR3 numbers 14 residues from cysteine through phenylalanine. Left in the record is the CDR3 DNA by itself, 42 bases read in frame from the first base.

The chain is made from TRBV4-2 and TRBJ1-1; the D gene is unclear. The starting material was CD4+ T cells sorted from blood, obtained at week 4, from a patient treated with tofacitinib. This clonotype was obtained from a human donor with alopecia areata. The CDR3 loop reads CASSQVGLNTEAFF. Read as DNA, the sequence is TGTGCCAGCAGCCAAGTCGGCCTTAACACTGAAGCTTTCTTT.